This T cell receptor (beta chain) is drawn from a study of Ad26.COV2.S vaccination and SARS-CoV-2 variants. Study information: Once, or twice with 56 days between doses, Ad26.COV2.S was given intramuscularly.

Treatment here: around 19 received Ad26.COV2.S at low or high dose, single or two shots; a few received placebo; per-sample allocation not given. On day 63 after the first injection, vaccine and placebo recipients gave samples. In the vaccine, an Ad26 vector expressed the SARS-CoV-2 spike of the Wuhan strain. Sequencing was performed with immunoSEQ multiplex PCR; in TCRdb, only in-frame clones are kept and a portion is missing. The sample holds some 340,000 clones, 85% to 90% seen once. The CDR3 contains 15 residues. Germline-derived CDR1 and CDR2 are LGHNA and YSLEER. The V gene lost 0 bases and the J gene lost 2 bases, with 9 bases spanning the gap.

The sample was peripheral blood, taken in a trial of Ad26.COV2.S vaccine versus placebo. The source is a person between 18 and 65 years old who received the Ad26.COV2.S COVID-19 vaccine or a placebo. V gene TRBV4-3 combines with J gene TRBJ2-3; D remains ambiguous. This chain's CDR3 is CASSQDGRPTDTQYF. Written as DNA, the CDR3 is TGCGCCAGCAGCCAAGACGGGCGGCCCACAGATACGCAGTATTTT.